The present T cell receptor (beta chain) was sequenced within a study of blood T cell repertoires in COVID-19. Data came from immunoSEQ multiplex PCR; TCRdb stores just in-frame clones and leaves some out. The sample lists 55,000 to 70,000 clones, roughly 86% occurring once. The germline CDR1 and CDR2 sequences are MNHEY and SVGAGI. There are 15 residues in the CDR3. V was shortened by 5 bases and J by 1 base, with 14 bases between the two germline ends. Source material: peripheral blood. The V call is TRBV6-5, the J call TRBJ1-1, with unresolved D. The clonotype originates from a man aged 50 to 59 with acute or convalescent COVID-19. The CDR3: CASSREGGSNTEAFF. CDR3 in DNA: TGTGCCAGCAGTAGAGAAGGAGGGTCGAACACTGAAGCTTTCTTT.